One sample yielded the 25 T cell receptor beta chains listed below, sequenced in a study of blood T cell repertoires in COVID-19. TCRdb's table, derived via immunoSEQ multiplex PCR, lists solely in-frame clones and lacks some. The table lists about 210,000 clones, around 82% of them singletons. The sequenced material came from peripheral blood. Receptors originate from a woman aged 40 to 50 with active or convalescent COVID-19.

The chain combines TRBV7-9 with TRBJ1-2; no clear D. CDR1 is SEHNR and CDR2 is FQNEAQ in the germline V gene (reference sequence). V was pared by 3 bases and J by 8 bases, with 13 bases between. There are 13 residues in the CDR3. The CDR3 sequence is CASSFSSAQGYTF. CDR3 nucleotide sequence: TGTGCCAGCAGCTTTTCGTCTGCGCAAGGCTACACCTTC.

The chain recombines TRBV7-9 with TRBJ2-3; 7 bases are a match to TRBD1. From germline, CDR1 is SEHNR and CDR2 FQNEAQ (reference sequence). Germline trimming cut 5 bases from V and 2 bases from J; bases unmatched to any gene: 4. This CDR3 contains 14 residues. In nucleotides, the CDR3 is TGTGCCAGCAGCCTCGGACAGGTCACAGATACGCAGTATTTT. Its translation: CASSLGQVTDTQYF. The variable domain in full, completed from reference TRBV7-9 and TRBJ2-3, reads DTGVSQNPRHKITKRGQNVTFRCDPISEHNRLYWYRQTLGQGPEFLTYFQNEAQLEKSRLLSDRFSAERPKGSFSTLEIQRTEQGDSAMYLCASSLGQVTDTQYFGPGTRLTVL.

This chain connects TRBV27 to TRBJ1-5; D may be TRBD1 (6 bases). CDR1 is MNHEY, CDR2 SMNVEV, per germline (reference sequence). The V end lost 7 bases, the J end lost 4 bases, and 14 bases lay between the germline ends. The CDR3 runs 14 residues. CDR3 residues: CASTPRQGNQPQHF. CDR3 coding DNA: TGTGCCAGCACCCCCCGGCAGGGGAATCAGCCCCAGCATTTT.

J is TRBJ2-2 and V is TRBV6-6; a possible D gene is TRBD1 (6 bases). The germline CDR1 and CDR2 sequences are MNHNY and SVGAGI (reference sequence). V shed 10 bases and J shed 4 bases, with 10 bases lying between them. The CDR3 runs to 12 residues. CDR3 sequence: CAIRQVTGELFF. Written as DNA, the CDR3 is TGTGCCATCCGACAGGTCACCGGGGAGCTGTTTTTT.

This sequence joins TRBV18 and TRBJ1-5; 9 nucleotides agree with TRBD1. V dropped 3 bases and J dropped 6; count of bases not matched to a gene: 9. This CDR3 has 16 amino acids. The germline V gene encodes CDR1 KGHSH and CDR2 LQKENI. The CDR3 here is CASSPPVDRGVQPQHF. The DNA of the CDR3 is TGTGCCAGCTCACCCCCCGTTGACAGGGGGGTTCAGCCCCAGCATTTT.

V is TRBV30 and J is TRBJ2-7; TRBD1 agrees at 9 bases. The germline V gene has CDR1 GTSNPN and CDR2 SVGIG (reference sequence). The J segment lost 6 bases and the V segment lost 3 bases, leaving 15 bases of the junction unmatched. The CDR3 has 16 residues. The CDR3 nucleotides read TGTGCCTGGAGCGTGGGCTTGGGACAGGGATTCGGCGAGCAGTACTTC. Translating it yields CAWSVGLGQGFGEQYF.

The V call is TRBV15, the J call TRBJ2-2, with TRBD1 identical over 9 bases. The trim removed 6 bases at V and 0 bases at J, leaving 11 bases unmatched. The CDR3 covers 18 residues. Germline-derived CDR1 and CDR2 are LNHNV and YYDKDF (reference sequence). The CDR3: CATRIGPGQGPNTGELFF. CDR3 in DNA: TGTGCCACCAGAATCGGACCGGGACAGGGACCGAACACCGGGGAGCTGTTTTTT.

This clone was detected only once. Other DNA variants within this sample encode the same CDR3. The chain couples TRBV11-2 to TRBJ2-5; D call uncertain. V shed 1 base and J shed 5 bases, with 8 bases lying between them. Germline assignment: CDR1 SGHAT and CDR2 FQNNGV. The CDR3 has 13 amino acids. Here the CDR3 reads CASSLGRQETQYF. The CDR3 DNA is TGTGCCAGCAGCTTAGGTCGCCAGGAGACCCAGTACTTC.

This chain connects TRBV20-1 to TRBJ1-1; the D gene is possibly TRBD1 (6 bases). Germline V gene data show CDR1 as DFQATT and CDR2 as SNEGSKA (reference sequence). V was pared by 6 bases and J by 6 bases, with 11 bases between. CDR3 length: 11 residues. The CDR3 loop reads CSARTVAEAFF. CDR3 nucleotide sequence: TGCAGTGCGAGGACAGTAGCTGAAGCTTTCTTT.

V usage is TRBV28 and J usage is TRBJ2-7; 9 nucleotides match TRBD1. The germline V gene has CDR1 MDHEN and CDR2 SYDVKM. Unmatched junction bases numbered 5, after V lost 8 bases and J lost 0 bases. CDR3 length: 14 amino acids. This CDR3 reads CASRGTGPSYEQYF. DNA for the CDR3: TGTGCCAGCCGCGGGACAGGGCCCTCCTACGAGCAGTACTTC.

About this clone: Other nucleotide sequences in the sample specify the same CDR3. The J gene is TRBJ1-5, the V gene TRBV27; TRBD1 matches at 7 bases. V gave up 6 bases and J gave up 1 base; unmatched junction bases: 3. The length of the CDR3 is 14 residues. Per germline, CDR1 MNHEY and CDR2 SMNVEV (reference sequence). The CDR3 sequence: CASSLTGSNQPQHF. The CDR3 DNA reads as TGTGCCAGCAGCTTGACAGGGAGCAATCAGCCCCAGCATTTT.

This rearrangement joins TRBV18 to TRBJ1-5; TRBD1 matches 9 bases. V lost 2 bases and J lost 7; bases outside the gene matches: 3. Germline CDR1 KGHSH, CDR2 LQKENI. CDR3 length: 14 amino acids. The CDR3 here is CASSPTGGRQPQHF. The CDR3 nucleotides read TGTGCCAGCTCACCAACAGGGGGCCGGCAGCCCCAGCATTTT.

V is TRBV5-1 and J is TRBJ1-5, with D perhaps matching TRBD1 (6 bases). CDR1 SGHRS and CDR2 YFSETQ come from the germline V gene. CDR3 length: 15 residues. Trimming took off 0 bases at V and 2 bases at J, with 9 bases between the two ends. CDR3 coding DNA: TGCGCCAGCAGCTTGGAGGGGGTCGGCAATCAGCCCCAGCATTTT. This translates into CASSLEGVGNQPQHF.

In nucleotides, the CDR3 is TGTGCCAGTAGTCTCCGCGAGAAGAGCTCCTACAATGAGCAGTTCTTC. This gives the protein CASSLREKSSYNEQFF. This chain uses TRBV19 with TRBJ2-1; D gene unclear. CDR3 size: 16 residues. V dropped 5 bases and J dropped 0 bases, with 14 bases sitting between them. The germline CDR1 and CDR2 sequences are LNHDA and SQIVND (reference sequence).

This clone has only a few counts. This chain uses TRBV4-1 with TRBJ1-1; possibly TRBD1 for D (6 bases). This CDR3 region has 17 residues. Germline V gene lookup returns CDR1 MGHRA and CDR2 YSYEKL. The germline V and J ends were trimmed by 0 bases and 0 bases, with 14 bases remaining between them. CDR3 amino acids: CASSQDNTGQLNTEAFF. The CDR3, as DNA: TGCGCCAGCAGCCAAGATAATACCGGACAGCTGAACACTGAAGCTTTCTTT.

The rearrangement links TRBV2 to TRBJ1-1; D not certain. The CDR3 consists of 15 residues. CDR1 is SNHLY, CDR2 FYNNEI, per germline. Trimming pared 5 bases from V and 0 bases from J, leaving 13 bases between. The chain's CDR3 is CASSLTTEVNTEAFF. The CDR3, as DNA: TGTGCCAGCAGTCTTACGACGGAGGTGAACACTGAAGCTTTCTTT.

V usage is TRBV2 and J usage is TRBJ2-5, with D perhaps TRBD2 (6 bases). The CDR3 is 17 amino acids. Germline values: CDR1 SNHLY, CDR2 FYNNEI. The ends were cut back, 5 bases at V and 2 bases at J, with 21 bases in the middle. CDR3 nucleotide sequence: TGTGCCAGCAGTCTAATCCTCGGGCTAGGAGGGCAAGAGACCCAGTACTTC. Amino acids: CASSLILGLGGQETQYF. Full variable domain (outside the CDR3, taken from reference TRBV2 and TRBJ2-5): EPEVTQTPSHQVTQMGQEVILRCVPISNHLYFYWYRQILGQKVEFLVSFYNNEISEKSEIFDDQFSVERPDGSNFTLKIRSTKLEDSAMYFCASSLILGLGGQETQYFGPGTRLLVL.

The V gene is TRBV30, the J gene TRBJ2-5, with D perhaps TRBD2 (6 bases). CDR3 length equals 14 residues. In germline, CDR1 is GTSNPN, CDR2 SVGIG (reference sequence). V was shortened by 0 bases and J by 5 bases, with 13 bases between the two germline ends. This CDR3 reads CAWSVLGGLETQYF. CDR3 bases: TGTGCCTGGAGTGTACTGGGGGGTCTGGAGACCCAGTACTTC.

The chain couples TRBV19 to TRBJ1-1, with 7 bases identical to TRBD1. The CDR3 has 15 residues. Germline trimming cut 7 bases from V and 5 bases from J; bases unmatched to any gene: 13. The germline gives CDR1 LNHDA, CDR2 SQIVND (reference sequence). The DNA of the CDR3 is TGTGCCAGTATGGGGCTCGACAGGGTAAGGACTGAAGCTTTCTTT. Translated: CASMGLDRVRTEAFF.

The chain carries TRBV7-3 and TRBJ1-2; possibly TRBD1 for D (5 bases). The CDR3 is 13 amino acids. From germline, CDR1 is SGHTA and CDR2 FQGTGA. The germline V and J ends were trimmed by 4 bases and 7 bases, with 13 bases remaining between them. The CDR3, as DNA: TGTGCCAGCAGCTCCTCCCTTGGGGCTGGCTACACCTTC. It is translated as CASSSSLGAGYTF.

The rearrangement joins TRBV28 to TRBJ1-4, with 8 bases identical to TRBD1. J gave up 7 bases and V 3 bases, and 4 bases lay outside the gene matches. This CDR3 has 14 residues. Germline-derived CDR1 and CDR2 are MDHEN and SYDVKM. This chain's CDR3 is CASSFVQGVEKLFF. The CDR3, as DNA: TGTGCCAGCAGTTTTGTACAGGGGGTTGAAAAACTGTTTTTT.

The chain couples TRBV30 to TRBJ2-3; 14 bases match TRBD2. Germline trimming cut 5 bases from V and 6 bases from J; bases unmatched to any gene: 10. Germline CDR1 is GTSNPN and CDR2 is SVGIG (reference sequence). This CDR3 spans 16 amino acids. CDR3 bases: TGTGCCTGGGGACCGACTAGCGGGGGGGCCGTGGATACGCAGTATTTT. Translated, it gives CAWGPTSGGAVDTQYF.

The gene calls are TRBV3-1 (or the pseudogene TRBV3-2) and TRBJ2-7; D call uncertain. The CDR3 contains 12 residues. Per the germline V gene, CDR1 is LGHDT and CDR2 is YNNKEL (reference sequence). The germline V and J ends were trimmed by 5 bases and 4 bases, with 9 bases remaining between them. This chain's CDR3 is CASSSLVYEQYF. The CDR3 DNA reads TGTGCCAGCAGCTCCTTAGTTTACGAGCAGTACTTC.

Here the CDR3 DNA reads TGTGCCTGGAGTGTACAGGCAGATACGCAGTATTTT. It is translated as CAWSVQADTQYF. This chain joins TRBV30 and TRBJ2-3, with D possibly TRBD1 on 5 matching bases. Trimming removed 0 bases from V and 4 bases from J, with 5 bases in between. The germline V gene encodes CDR1 GTSNPN and CDR2 SVGIG (reference sequence). The CDR3 extends over 12 amino acids.

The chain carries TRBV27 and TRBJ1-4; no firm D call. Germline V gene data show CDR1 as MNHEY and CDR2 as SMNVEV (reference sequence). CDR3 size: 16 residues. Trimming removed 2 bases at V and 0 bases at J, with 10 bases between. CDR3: CASSLRQDSTNEKLFF. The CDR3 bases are TGTGCCAGCAGTTTACGTCAGGACTCAACTAATGAAAAACTGTTTTTT.